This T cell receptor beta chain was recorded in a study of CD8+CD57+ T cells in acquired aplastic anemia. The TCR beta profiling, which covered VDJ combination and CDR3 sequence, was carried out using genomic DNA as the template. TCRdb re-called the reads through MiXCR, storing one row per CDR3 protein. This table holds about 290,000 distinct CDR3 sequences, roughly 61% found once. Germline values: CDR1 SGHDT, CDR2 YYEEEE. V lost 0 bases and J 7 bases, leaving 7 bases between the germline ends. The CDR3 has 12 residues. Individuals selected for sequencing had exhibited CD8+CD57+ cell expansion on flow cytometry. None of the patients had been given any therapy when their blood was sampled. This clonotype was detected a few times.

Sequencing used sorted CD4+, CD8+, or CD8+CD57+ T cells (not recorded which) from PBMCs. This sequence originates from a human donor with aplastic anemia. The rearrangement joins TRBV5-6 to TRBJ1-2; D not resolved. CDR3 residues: CASSLEQGGYTF. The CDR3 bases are TGTGCCAGCAGCTTGGAACAAGGTGGCTACACCTTC.